What follows are 15 T cell receptor beta chains derived from one specimen sequenced in a study of shared clonotypes between healthy human individuals (dated by TCRdb to about 2020). The library was produced with the immunoSEQ multiplex PCR assay. The table comes from immuneACCESS by way of TCRdb, which keeps in-frame sequences with V and J called. Part of the clones is missing from these tables; in studies checked, under half for an unresolved V gene and the rest for unknown reasons. The sample table records over 300,000 clones; more than 75% of these occur just once. The ten largest clones represent around 15% of the sample. The sample consisted of memory CD8+ T cells sorted from blood. The sample's cell subset or site label, in plain terms: CD45RO+ cells pooled with CCR7-negative TemRA cells. These receptors originate from a man aged 18 to 30 in good health.

This clone occurred many times. CDR3 sequence reads: CASRTSGGRDTQYF. The CDR3 coding sequence is TGTGCCAGCAGGACTAGCGGCGGCCGAGATACGCAGTATTTT. This chain joins TRBV6-6 and TRBJ2-3; TRBD2 matches 9 bases. Trimming at V came to 6 bases and at J to 5 bases, leaving 6 bases not matched to a gene. This CDR3 is 14 amino acids long. CDR1 is MNHNY, CDR2 SVGAGI, per germline (reference sequence).

The V and J genes are TRBV11-2 and TRBJ1-1; no clear D gene. Trimming removed 5 bases at V and 6 bases at J, with 19 bases between. Per germline, CDR1 SGHAT and CDR2 FQNNGV. This CDR3 comprises 15 residues. CDR3 bases: TGTGCCAGCAGCCCCCGGGGAGGCGAGGGCTCTGAAGCTTTCTTT. Its protein product is CASSPRGGEGSEAFF.

The chain links TRBV6-6 to TRBJ1-2; D call uncertain. CDR1 and CDR2 (germline): MNHNY, SVGAGI (reference sequence). V lost 0 bases, J lost 5 bases, and 13 bases lay in between. The CDR3 contains 15 residues. CDR3 DNA sequence: TGTGCCAGCAGTTACTCGAGAAGGGATGGGTATGGCTACACCTTC. This translates into CASSYSRRDGYGYTF.

V and J are TRBV7-9 and TRBJ1-1; no definite D call. The CDR3 contains 15 residues. V shed 6 bases and J shed 0 bases, with 14 bases lying between them. CDR1 is SEHNR and CDR2 is FQNEAQ in the germline V gene (reference sequence). The CDR3 protein is CASSSSWSMNTEAFF. CDR3 sequence (DNA): TGTGCCAGCAGTTCCAGTTGGAGCATGAACACTGAAGCTTTCTTT. Full variable domain (missing parts from reference TRBV7-9 and TRBJ1-1): DTGVSQNPRHKITKRGQNVTFRCDPISEHNRLYWYRQTLGQGPEFLTYFQNEAQLEKSRLLSDRFSAERPKGSFSTLEIQRTEQGDSAMYLCASSSSWSMNTEAFFGQGTRLTVV.

This chain links TRBV6-1 with TRBJ2-1; 8 positions agree with TRBD2. The CDR3 length is 16 residues. V trimming: 3 bases; J trimming: 2 bases; junction bases outside the gene matches: 6. Germline V lookup: CDR1 MNHNS, CDR2 SASEGT. The CDR3 spells CASSEEGGGTYNEQFF. The CDR3 DNA follows: TGTGCCAGCAGTGAGGAGGGCGGGGGGACCTACAATGAGCAGTTCTTC.

This chain connects TRBV5-4 to TRBJ2-7, with a weak D call TRBD1 (6 bases). V was clipped by 2 bases and J by 2 bases, with 8 bases between them. Germline V lookup: CDR1 SGHNT, CDR2 YYREEE (reference sequence). This CDR3 has 13 residues. The CDR3 DNA reads TGTGCCAGCAGCTTAGGGACACCCTACGAGCAGTACTTC. The encoded protein is CASSLGTPYEQYF.

This rearrangement joins TRBV6-6 to TRBJ2-3; D not resolved. CDR1 MNHNY and CDR2 SVGAGI come from the germline V gene (reference sequence). There are 15 residues in the CDR3. The V gene lost 0 bases and the J gene lost 2 bases, with 9 bases spanning the gap. The CDR3 spells CASSYSHSYTDTQYF. The CDR3 bases are TGTGCCAGCAGTTACTCGCACAGCTACACAGATACGCAGTATTTT.

The table lists this clone with a few counts. The rearrangement uses TRBV6-6 and TRBJ2-7, with D possibly matching TRBD1 (6 bases). This CDR3 spans 16 amino acids. Germline V lookup: CDR1 MNHNY, CDR2 SVGAGI (reference sequence). Deletions cut 0 bases from V and 6 bases from J, with 18 bases between. The CDR3 DNA reads as TGTGCCAGCAGTTACTCGAGAGGGCAGGGGTCGTCCGAGCAGTACTTC. It is translated as CASSYSRGQGSSEQYF.

The J gene is TRBJ2-2, the V gene TRBV5-6; a possible D gene is TRBD1 (6 bases). V was shortened by 3 bases and J by 3 bases, with 18 bases between the two germline ends. The germline CDR1 and CDR2 sequences are SGHDT and YYEEEE. The CDR3 has 17 amino acids. The CDR3 DNA is TGTGCCAGCAGCTCACGAAGGGCAGGGGTATACACCGGGGAGCTGTTTTTT. As protein: CASSSRRAGVYTGELFF.

The chain recombines TRBV27 with TRBJ2-2; a possible D gene is TRBD2 (6 bases). CDR3 length: 14 amino acids. V lost 8 bases and J lost 3, with 13 bases in between. CDR1 is MNHEY, CDR2 SMNVEV, per germline (reference sequence). CDR3: CASHLGGDTGELFF. DNA for the CDR3: TGTGCCAGCCACCTCGGGGGAGACACCGGGGAGCTGTTTTTT.

The sample holds one count of this clone. The V gene is TRBV28, the J gene TRBJ1-5; 8 nucleotides match TRBD1. CDR3 length: 16 amino acids. Looked up from germline, CDR1 is MDHEN and CDR2 is SYDVKM. J gave up 0 bases and V 3 bases, and 4 bases lay outside the gene matches. The CDR3 protein is CASSFWDRNSNQPQHF. CDR3 nucleotides: TGTGCCAGCAGTTTTTGGGACAGGAATAGCAATCAGCCCCAGCATTTT. Together with reference TRBV28 and TRBJ1-5, the CDR3 gives the full variable domain: DVKVTQSSRYLVKRTGEKVFLECVQDMDHENMFWYRQDPGLGLRLIYFSYDVKMKEKGDIPEGYSVSREKKERFSLILESASTNQTSMYLCASSFWDRNSNQPQHFGDGTRLSIL.

This clone was found once. The chain recombines TRBV5-6 with TRBJ1-1, with D maybe TRBD1 (5 bases). V lost 0 bases and J lost 0, with 15 bases in between. The CDR3 consists of 17 residues. Germline V CDR1 and CDR2: SGHDT, YYEEEE. The CDR3 protein is CASSLEQEGPMNTEAFF. The CDR3 nucleotides are TGTGCCAGCAGCTTGGAGCAAGAGGGACCCATGAACACTGAAGCTTTCTTT.

The chain links TRBV27 to TRBJ2-7; D perhaps matches TRBD1 (7 bases). The germline gives CDR1 MNHEY, CDR2 SMNVEV (reference sequence). The CDR3 consists of 15 residues. V was cut by 3 bases and J by 3 bases, with 15 bases left in between. The CDR3 DNA reads as TGTGCCAGCAGTTTTGGCAGGGGGGCAGGCTACGAGCAGTACTTC. This codes for CASSFGRGAGYEQYF.

V gene TRBV10-3 combines with J gene TRBJ2-3; D not certain. V dropped 8 bases and J dropped 2 bases, with 20 bases sitting between them. Germline CDR1 reads ENHRY; CDR2 reads SYGVKD. The CDR3 is made up of 16 amino acids. The CDR3 is CAIRPQRPKYTDTQYF. CDR3 nucleotides: TGTGCCATCCGTCCCCAGCGCCCTAAATACACAGATACGCAGTATTTT.

The CDR3 region is CASSLRKVVFPYEQYF. The CDR3, as DNA: TGTGCCAGCAGTTTACGCAAGGTCGTCTTTCCCTACGAGCAGTACTTC. The chain combines TRBV28 with TRBJ2-7, with no clear D. The germline V gene encodes CDR1 MDHEN and CDR2 SYDVKM. The CDR3 is 16 residues long. The germline V and J ends were trimmed by 2 bases and 2 bases, with 16 bases remaining between them.